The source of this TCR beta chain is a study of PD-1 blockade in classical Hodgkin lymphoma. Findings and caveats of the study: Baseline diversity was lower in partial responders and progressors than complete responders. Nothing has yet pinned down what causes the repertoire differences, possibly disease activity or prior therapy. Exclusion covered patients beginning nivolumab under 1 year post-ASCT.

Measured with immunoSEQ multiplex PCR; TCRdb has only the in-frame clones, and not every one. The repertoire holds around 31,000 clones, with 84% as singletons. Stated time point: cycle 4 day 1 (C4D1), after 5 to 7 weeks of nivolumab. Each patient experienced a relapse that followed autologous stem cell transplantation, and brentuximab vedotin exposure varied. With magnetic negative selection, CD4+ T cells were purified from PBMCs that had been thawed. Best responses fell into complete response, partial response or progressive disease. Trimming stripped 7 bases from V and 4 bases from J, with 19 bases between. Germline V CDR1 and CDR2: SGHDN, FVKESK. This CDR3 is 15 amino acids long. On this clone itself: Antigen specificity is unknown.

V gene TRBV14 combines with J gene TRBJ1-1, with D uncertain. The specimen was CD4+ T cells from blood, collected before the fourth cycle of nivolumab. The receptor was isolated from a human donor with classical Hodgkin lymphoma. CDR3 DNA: TGTGCCAGCATCGACCCCCCCATGGGCGGCACTGAAGCTTTCTTT. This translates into CASIDPPMGGTEAFF.